A selection of T cell receptor beta chains follows, all from one sample in a study of technical replicates of blood from a few donors. The table came from immunoSEQ multiplex PCR; TCRdb's copy has only in-frame clones and leaves some out. The sample yields 95,000 to 100,000 clones, nearly 96% seen once. The sequenced material came from T cells isolated from PBMCs. The source of these receptors is a human donor in good health. Each CDR3 is given with its conserved first and last residue. The order of the fields is V gene, clone size, J gene, D gene, CDR3 protein, CDR3 DNA. A D gene is named only where the DNA matches it firmly. The size entry is marked missing in some rows and otherwise reads once, few, many or a size class.

v_call: TRBV14; clone_size: -; j_call: TRBJ1-1; d_call: -; cdr3_aa: CASSQEGSAYAEAFF; cdr3_nt: TGTGCCAGCAGCCAAGAGGGGAGCGCCTACGCTGAAGCTTTCTTT
v_call: TRBV5-1; clone_size: -; j_call: TRBJ2-1; d_call: -; cdr3_aa: CASSLYNRRDEQFF; cdr3_nt: TGCGCCAGCAGCTTGTACAACAGGAGGGATGAGCAGTTCTTC
v_call: TRBV11-1; clone_size: -; j_call: TRBJ2-3; d_call: -; cdr3_aa: CASSFSSDSDTQYF; cdr3_nt: TGTGCCAGCAGCTTCTCTAGCGACTCAGATACGCAGTATTTT
v_call: TRBV15; clone_size: -; j_call: TRBJ2-4; d_call: -; cdr3_aa: CATSRDSGRLAKNIQYF; cdr3_nt: TGTGCCACCAGCAGAGACAGCGGCCGTTTAGCCAAAAACATTCAGTACTTC
v_call: TRBV29-1; clone_size: once; j_call: TRBJ1-2; d_call: -; cdr3_aa: CSAHLGNDYYGYTF; cdr3_nt: TGCAGCGCCCACCTTGGAAACGACTACTATGGCTACACCTTC
v_call: TRBV10-1; clone_size: -; j_call: TRBJ2-2; d_call: -; cdr3_aa: CASRRTVNTGELFF; cdr3_nt: TGCGCCAGCCGGCGGACAGTAAACACCGGGGAGCTGTTTTTT
v_call: TRBV28; clone_size: -; j_call: TRBJ2-2; d_call: TRBD2; cdr3_aa: CASSSPMVAGGGTGELFF; cdr3_nt: TGTGCCAGCAGTTCCCCAATGGTAGCGGGAGGGGGAACCGGGGAGCTGTTTTTT
v_call: TRBV7-6; clone_size: once; j_call: TRBJ2-5; d_call: TRBD2; cdr3_aa: CASSRTSGVIDQYF; cdr3_nt: TGTGCCAGCTCCCGAACTAGCGGGGTGATTGACCAGTACTTC
v_call: TRBV10-3; clone_size: -; j_call: TRBJ2-3; d_call: -; cdr3_aa: CAISASTDTQYF; cdr3_nt: TGTGCCATCAGTGCTAGCACAGATACGCAGTATTTT
v_call: TRBV30; clone_size: -; j_call: TRBJ2-5; d_call: -; cdr3_aa: CAWSVSAVQETQYF; cdr3_nt: TGTGCCTGGAGTGTATCCGCAGTCCAAGAGACCCAGTACTTC
v_call: TRBV27; clone_size: -; j_call: TRBJ2-7; d_call: TRBD2; cdr3_aa: CASSTYRTSGLDEQYF; cdr3_nt: TGTGCCAGCAGTACCTATAGGACTAGCGGGTTGGACGAGCAGTACTTC
v_call: TRBV19; clone_size: -; j_call: TRBJ2-6; d_call: -; cdr3_aa: CASGPGSGANVLTF; cdr3_nt: TGTGCCAGTGGTCCGGGCTCTGGGGCCAACGTCCTGACTTTC
v_call: TRBV5-1; clone_size: -; j_call: TRBJ2-7; d_call: TRBD1; cdr3_aa: CASAPWTGAYEQYF; cdr3_nt: TGCGCCAGCGCACCCTGGACAGGAGCCTACGAGCAGTACTTC
v_call: TRBV19; clone_size: few; j_call: TRBJ2-7; d_call: TRBD1; cdr3_aa: CASSPNTGGVLF; cdr3_nt: TGTGCCAGTAGTCCAAACACAGGGGGCGTTTTGTTC
v_call: TRBV19; clone_size: -; j_call: TRBJ2-7; d_call: -; cdr3_aa: CASSIILQGIYEQYF; cdr3_nt: TGTGCCAGTAGTATAATATTACAGGGTATCTACGAGCAGTACTTC
v_call: TRBV29-1; clone_size: -; j_call: TRBJ2-5; d_call: TRBD2; cdr3_aa: CSAMGGILDETQYF; cdr3_nt: TGCAGCGCTATGGGGGGGATCCTCGACGAGACCCAGTACTTC
v_call: TRBV10-3; clone_size: once; j_call: TRBJ2-3; d_call: TRBD2; cdr3_aa: CATGGSTDTQYF; cdr3_nt: TGTGCCACGGGGGGTAGCACAGATACGCAGTATTTT
v_call: TRBV5-1; clone_size: -; j_call: TRBJ1-4; d_call: TRBD1; cdr3_aa: CASSLAGTGDEKLFF; cdr3_nt: TGCGCCAGCAGCTTGGCCGGGACAGGGGATGAAAAACTGTTTTTT
v_call: TRBV28; clone_size: -; j_call: TRBJ1-3; d_call: -; cdr3_aa: CASGLRRNTIYF; cdr3_nt: TGTGCCAGCGGGTTGCGGAGAAACACCATATATTTT
v_call: TRBV4-1; clone_size: -; j_call: TRBJ1-1; d_call: -; cdr3_aa: CASSQDGGSVNTEAFF; cdr3_nt: TGCGCCAGCAGCCAAGATGGAGGGTCCGTGAACACTGAAGCTTTCTTT
v_call: TRBV7-9; clone_size: -; j_call: TRBJ1-1; d_call: -; cdr3_aa: CASSSGFSAEAFF; cdr3_nt: TGTGCCAGCAGCTCCGGTTTCTCGGCTGAAGCTTTCTTT
v_call: TRBV29-1; clone_size: once; j_call: TRBJ2-3; d_call: TRBD2; cdr3_aa: CSVVSGLAGPTDTQYF; cdr3_nt: TGCAGCGTTGTATCGGGACTAGCGGGTCCCACAGATACGCAGTATTTT
v_call: TRBV14; clone_size: -; j_call: TRBJ1-1; d_call: -; cdr3_aa: CASSQDLLDTEAFF; cdr3_nt: TGTGCCAGCAGCCAAGATTTACTCGACACTGAAGCTTTCTTT
v_call: TRBV7-9; clone_size: -; j_call: TRBJ2-5; d_call: -; cdr3_aa: CASSSTIRETQYF; cdr3_nt: TGTGCCAGCAGCTCGACTATTAGGGAGACCCAGTACTTC
v_call: TRBV5-6; clone_size: -; j_call: TRBJ1-2; d_call: -; cdr3_aa: CASSARGLDGYTF; cdr3_nt: TGTGCCAGCAGCGCTAGAGGACTGGACGGCTACACCTTC
v_call: TRBV5-1; clone_size: -; j_call: TRBJ2-7; d_call: -; cdr3_aa: CASSLRGGSSYEQYF; cdr3_nt: TGCGCCAGCAGCTTGAGGGGGGGAAGCTCCTACGAGCAGTACTTC
v_call: TRBV5-6; clone_size: -; j_call: TRBJ2-1; d_call: TRBD2; cdr3_aa: CASSITSGGAYNEQFF; cdr3_nt: TGTGCCAGCTCCATCACTAGCGGGGGCGCCTACAATGAGCAGTTCTTC
v_call: TRBV2; clone_size: -; j_call: TRBJ2-7; d_call: TRBD2; cdr3_aa: CASSSGHISSGSYEQYF; cdr3_nt: TGTGCCAGCAGTTCGGGACACATATCTAGCGGGTCCTACGAGCAGTACTTC
v_call: TRBV28; clone_size: -; j_call: TRBJ1-5; d_call: TRBD1; cdr3_aa: CASRRTFLRTGLELNF; cdr3_nt: TGTGCCAGCAGGCGGACGTTTTTAAGGACAGGGTTGGAGTTGAATTTT
v_call: TRBV30; clone_size: -; j_call: TRBJ1-1; d_call: -; cdr3_aa: CACLIRGPEAFF; cdr3_nt: TGTGCCTGCCTCATCAGGGGTCCTGAAGCTTTCTTT
v_call: TRBV10-1; clone_size: -; j_call: TRBJ2-1; d_call: TRBD2; cdr3_aa: CASSDRAGGRNEQFF; cdr3_nt: TGCGCCAGCAGTGATCGGGCGGGAGGGCGCAATGAGCAGTTCTTC
v_call: TRBV2; clone_size: -; j_call: TRBJ2-3; d_call: -; cdr3_aa: CASIQGHQRPDTQYF; cdr3_nt: TGTGCCAGCATCCAGGGACATCAGCGACCCGATACGCAGTATTTT
v_call: TRBV6-5; clone_size: -; j_call: TRBJ2-7; d_call: -; cdr3_aa: CASSPGRQRLEQYF; cdr3_nt: TGTGCCAGCAGCCCGGGGAGGCAACGGCTCGAGCAGTACTTC
v_call: TRBV19; clone_size: -; j_call: TRBJ1-1; d_call: -; cdr3_aa: CASTPEWTSEAFF; cdr3_nt: TGTGCCAGTACCCCCGAGTGGACATCTGAAGCTTTCTTT
v_call: TRBV5-1; clone_size: -; j_call: TRBJ2-1; d_call: TRBD2; cdr3_aa: CASSSGLAGTTYNEQFF; cdr3_nt: TGCGCCAGCAGCTCGGGACTAGCGGGAACTACCTACAATGAGCAGTTCTTC
v_call: TRBV6-5; clone_size: -; j_call: TRBJ1-5; d_call: -; cdr3_aa: CASSGGGSNQPQHF; cdr3_nt: TGTGCCAGCAGTGGTGGAGGCAGCAATCAGCCCCAGCATTTT
v_call: TRBV30; clone_size: once; j_call: TRBJ2-2; d_call: -; cdr3_aa: CAWSTLTGGELFF; cdr3_nt: TGTGCCTGGAGTACTTTAACGGGCGGGGAGCTGTTTTTT
v_call: TRBV6-5; clone_size: -; j_call: TRBJ1-5; d_call: -; cdr3_aa: CASSYGGRGAQPQHF; cdr3_nt: TGTGCCAGCAGTTACGGGGGCCGAGGGGCTCAGCCCCAGCATTTT
v_call: TRBV11-2; clone_size: -; j_call: TRBJ2-7; d_call: TRBD1; cdr3_aa: CASSLDGGQSYEQYF; cdr3_nt: TGTGCCAGCAGCTTAGATGGGGGACAGTCATACGAGCAGTACTTC
v_call: TRBV15; clone_size: -; j_call: TRBJ2-1; d_call: -; cdr3_aa: CATSRDFRVEQFF; cdr3_nt: TGTGCCACCAGCAGGGACTTTCGGGTCGAGCAGTTCTTC
v_call: TRBV7-2; clone_size: -; j_call: TRBJ1-1; d_call: TRBD1; cdr3_aa: CASSLAGQGASGTEAFF; cdr3_nt: TGTGCCAGCAGCTTAGCTGGGCAGGGGGCTAGTGGCACTGAAGCTTTCTTT
v_call: TRBV7-9; clone_size: -; j_call: TRBJ1-2; d_call: TRBD1; cdr3_aa: CASSPTGSYGYTF; cdr3_nt: TGTGCCAGCAGCCCGACAGGGAGCTATGGCTACACCTTC
v_call: TRBV19; clone_size: -; j_call: TRBJ2-2; d_call: TRBD1; cdr3_aa: CASSLGGTGLLNTGELFF; cdr3_nt: TGTGCCAGTAGTCTCGGCGGGACAGGCCTTTTGAACACCGGGGAGCTGTTTTTT
v_call: TRBV6-5; clone_size: -; j_call: TRBJ2-7; d_call: TRBD1; cdr3_aa: CASSYRLVTGGEQYF; cdr3_nt: TGTGCCAGCAGTTACCGTTTAGTGACAGGGGGCGAGCAGTACTTC
v_call: TRBV6-5; clone_size: -; j_call: TRBJ2-7; d_call: TRBD1; cdr3_aa: CASSLQGIHYEQYF; cdr3_nt: TGTGCCAGCAGTTTACAGGGGATACATTACGAGCAGTACTTC